This record looks at one TCR beta chain sequence and its context. These data originate in a study of blood T cell repertoires in COVID-19. About the research overall: Samples of COVID-19 (acute and convalescent) were obtained from the United States, Italy and Spain. PBMCs, B-cell-depleted T cells, or T cells provided the cDNA or gDNA that made up the material.

Looked up from germline, CDR1 is SGHTA and CDR2 is FQGNSA. The CDR3 spans 15 residues. V gave up 5 bases and J gave up 12 bases, with 23 bases separating them. During active infection, Seattle patients enrolled and were then monitored through disease. Authors' methods: Estimates of nucleated cell counts were drawn from the amplification of reference gene primers. Clones were read by immunoSEQ multiplex PCR, and TCRdb kept only the in-frame ones, dropping some. V and J calls and clone size come straight from that table; D and trimming were deduced from the DNA. The table records around 150,000 clones, about 90% of them present only once.

The rearrangement uses TRBV7-2 and TRBJ2-1, with D perhaps matching TRBD1 (6 bases). This TCR came from a man in his thirties or forties with COVID-19, enrolled during active disease. The sample was peripheral blood. DNA for the CDR3: TGTGCCAGCAGCCCACTCTACCGGGACATGGGGCGGCAGTTCTTC. Protein: CASSPLYRDMGRQFF. The full variable domain, rest sourced from reference TRBV7-2 and TRBJ2-1, is GAGVSQSPSNKVTEKGKDVELRCDPISGHTALYWYRQSLGQGLEFLIYFQGNSAPDKSGLPSDRFSAERTGGSVSTLTIQRTQQEDSAVYLCASSPLYRDMGRQFFGPGTRLTVL.